The clone carrying this TCR beta chain was found once. Everyone who took part was roughly 18 to 89 years old, and they came from about two dozen US areas. Participant-given clinical history determined each cohort assignment. Trimming removed 3 bases from V and 5 bases from J, with 13 bases in between. Germline V lookup: CDR1 LGHNA, CDR2 YSLEER. The CDR3 is made up of 14 amino acids. The data were obtained in a study of blood T cell repertoires in COVID-19. About the study: The origin of the acute and convalescent COVID-19 samples was the United States, Italy and Spain.

In the original analysis: It was from reference gene primer amplification that nucleated cell counts were estimated. The table came from immunoSEQ multiplex PCR; TCRdb's copy has only in-frame clones and leaves some out. That table is the source of V, J and clone size, and D and trimming were worked out from the DNA. The sample lists approximately 200,000 clones, roughly 84% seen once, with 7.5% in the top ten. The chain links TRBV4-3 to TRBJ1-2; TRBD1 is a possible D gene (6 bases). The sample was PBMCs or T cells enriched from blood (not recorded which). The TCR was taken from a man between 40 and 49 years old who had recovered from COVID-19. The CDR3 DNA reads as TGCGCCAGCAGCCATGAGACAGGAAATTATGGCTACACCTTC. As protein: CASSHETGNYGYTF.